This is a list of T cell receptor beta chains from one sample in a study of T cells in Graves' hyperthyroidism and ophthalmopathy. TCRdb re-called the multiplex PCR reads with MiXCR, one entry per CDR3 protein. The table lists about 550,000 distinct CDR3 sequences, roughly 20% of them singletons. The source material was blood. All receptors come from a young man with Graves' hyperthyroidism. Both conserved end residues are part of each CDR3. A D gene is named only where the DNA matches it firmly. Not all rows give a size; the values are once, few, many and, for expanded clones, a class.

NA	TRBV4-1	NA	TRBJ2-7	TGCGCCAGCAGCGGAACTTTCCCCTACGAGCAGTACTTC	CASSGTFPYEQYF
many	TRBV9	TRBD1	TRBJ2-2	TGTGCCAGCAGCGTCGGTGGGACAGGGAAGGTTACCGGGGAGCTGTTTTTT	CASSVGGTGKVTGELFF
few	TRBV2	TRBD1	TRBJ2-7	TGTGCCAGCAGCCCCACTCCTGGGACAGGGGGTAACGAGCAGTACTTC	CASSPTPGTGGNEQYF
NA	TRBV19	NA	TRBJ2-2	TGTGCCAGTAGTATGAATGGGGGCTCCGGGGCGAACACCGGGGAGCTGTTTTTT	CASSMNGGSGANTGELFF
NA	TRBV12-3/TRBV12-4	NA	TRBJ1-5	TGTGCCAGCAGGTATGGGACCGCGAAAGGTCAGCCCCAGCATTTT	CASRYGTAKGQPQHF
many	TRBV28	NA	TRBJ2-5	TGTGCCAGCACTAACATCAGGGCCCGGGGAGAGACCCAGTACTTC	CASTNIRARGETQYF
many	TRBV12-3/TRBV12-4	TRBD1	TRBJ1-5	TGTGCCAGCAGTTTTTGGGACAGGGGACTGAATCAGCCCCAGCATTTT	CASSFWDRGLNQPQHF
few	TRBV20-1	NA	TRBJ2-7	TGCAGTGCCCTCTCTCCGGGGGCCTACGAGCAGTACTTC	CSALSPGAYEQYF
few	TRBV3-1	NA	TRBJ2-2	TGTGCCAGCAGCCACCCCGGGGCAGGGGCCAGGGAGCTGTTTTTT	CASSHPGAGARELFF
NA	TRBV28	NA	TRBJ2-5	TGTGCCAGCAGTTTGTATCGGGCGACCCAGTACTTC	CASSLYRATQYF
many	TRBV7-9	TRBD1	TRBJ1-5	TGTGCCAGCAGCGACGGACAGGGGGCCGAGCAGCCCCAGCATTTT	CASSDGQGAEQPQHF
many	TRBV20-1	NA	TRBJ1-5	TGCAGTGCTAGTTCACAGGGCGGTGATCAGCCCCAGCATTTT	CSASSQGGDQPQHF
many	TRBV29-1	NA	TRBJ2-7	TGCAGCGTAGGGACACCAAGCTCCTACGAGCAGTACTTC	CSVGTPSSYEQYF
many	TRBV12-3/TRBV12-4	NA	TRBJ1-2	TGTGCCAGCAGTTCGGACAACGGAGGCTACACCTTC	CASSSDNGGYTF
NA	TRBV20-1	NA	TRBJ1-1	TGCAGTGCTAACAACTACATGAACACTGAAGCTTTCTTT	CSANNYMNTEAFF
many	TRBV6-5	NA	TRBJ2-7	TGTGCCAGCAGTTATCGTCACGGTTGGGGGGAGTCCTACGAGCAGTACTTC	CASSYRHGWGESYEQYF
NA	TRBV3-1	TRBD2	TRBJ2-2	TGTGCCAGCAGCCACCTAGCGGGGGCCCGCAACACCGGGGAGCTGTTTTTT	CASSHLAGARNTGELFF
few	TRBV9	NA	TRBJ1-2	TGTGCCAGCAGGGACGGCTACTATGGCTACACCTTC	CASRDGYYGYTF
many	TRBV2	NA	TRBJ2-5	TGTGCCAGTGTTGTTGAGACCCAGTACTTC	CASVVETQYF
many	TRBV11-2	NA	TRBJ1-3	TGTGCCAGCAGCTTAGTTGGCAGGTTGAACTCTGGAAACACCATATATTTT	CASSLVGRLNSGNTIYF
few	TRBV5-5	TRBD1	TRBJ1-5	TGTGCCAGCAGCCGGACAGGGGAAATTCAGCCCCAGCATTTT	CASSRTGEIQPQHF
NA	TRBV4-1	NA	TRBJ2-7	TGCGCCAGCAGCCAAAGCCGGATTTACGAGCAGTACTTC	CASSQSRIYEQYF
few	TRBV3-1	NA	TRBJ2-5	TGTGCCAGCAGCCAAGAGGGGGGGCACCCGCAAGAGACCCAGTACTTC	CASSQEGGHPQETQYF
NA	TRBV11-1	NA	TRBJ2-7	TGTGCCAGCAGCTTAATAACTTCGGGGGAGCAGTACTTC	CASSLITSGEQYF
many	TRBV12-3/TRBV12-4	NA	TRBJ2-5	TGTGCCAGCAGTTTGTTTAGCGGAAAGCAAGAGACCCAGTACTTC	CASSLFSGKQETQYF
few	TRBV29-1	NA	TRBJ2-5	TGCAGCGTTGAAGGAGGGGGAAAGGAAGGGACCCAGTACTTC	CSVEGGGKEGTQYF
few	TRBV29-1	TRBD1	TRBJ2-2	TGCAGCGTGCCAGGGGACAGCTATACCGGGGAGCTGTTTTTT	CSVPGDSYTGELFF
NA	TRBV5-1	NA	TRBJ1-1	TGCGCCAGCAGCTTGTATGGTCCCGGGAACACTGAAGCTTTCTTT	CASSLYGPGNTEAFF
many	TRBV12-3/TRBV12-4	NA	TRBJ2-2	TGTGCCAGCAGTTCCGCCAGGGTCCACACCGGGGAGCTGTTTTTT	CASSSARVHTGELFF
many	TRBV7-8	TRBD2	TRBJ2-5	TGTGCCAGCAGCGGGACTAGGAGGGGTGGGGAGACCCAGTACTTC	CASSGTRRGGETQYF
once	TRBV12-3/TRBV12-4	NA	TRBJ2-1	NA	CASSSSTSGGFYNEQFF
many	TRBV4-1	TRBD1	TRBJ1-5	TGCGCCAGCAAATTGGCAGGGGGGGGGAATCAGCCCCAGCATTTT	CASKLAGGGNQPQHF
many	TRBV28	TRBD1	TRBJ2-5	TGTGCCAGCAGAGAAACAGGGGTTAGGAGAGAGACCCAGTACTTC	CASRETGVRRETQYF
many	TRBV28	NA	TRBJ2-3	TGTGCCAGCAGTTTCCCGCAGGGGATGACAGATACGCAGTATTTT	CASSFPQGMTDTQYF
NA	TRBV5-1	NA	TRBJ2-4	TGCGCCAGCAGTCCGCCGGCGCCCAAAAACATTCAGTACTTC	CASSPPAPKNIQYF
few	TRBV10-2	TRBD1	TRBJ1-5	TGCGCCTCTATCCGGGACAGTGGAATCAATCAGCCCCAGCATTTT	CASIRDSGINQPQHF
many	TRBV20-1	NA	TRBJ1-5	TGCAGTGCTAAAGGGGGGGCCAATCAGCCCCAGCATTTT	CSAKGGANQPQHF
many	TRBV12-3/TRBV12-4	TRBD1	TRBJ1-1	TGTGCCAGCAGTTTCGACAGGGGATTCACTGAAGCTTTCTTT	CASSFDRGFTEAFF
many	TRBV6-5	NA	TRBJ2-5	TGTGCCACAAAACTCGGACCCTTGATGGGGACCCAGTACTTC	CATKLGPLMGTQYF
many	TRBV29-1	NA	TRBJ1-2	TGCAGCGTTGAAGCCTCACATGACACGTCGGGCTACACCTTC	CSVEASHDTSGYTF
NA	TRBV28	NA	TRBJ2-2	TGTGCCAGCAGCCCTGGAGGGCCCCACACCGGGGAGCTGTTTTTT	CASSPGGPHTGELFF
many	TRBV29-1	NA	TRBJ1-1	TGCAGCGCCCCGGAGATGAACACTGAAGCTTTCTTT	CSAPEMNTEAFF
NA	TRBV6-1	NA	TRBJ1-2	TGTGCCAGCAGACCTCCGGGTTCTTTTGGCTACACCTTC	CASRPPGSFGYTF
many	TRBV6-5	NA	TRBJ2-5	TGTGCCAGCAGTTCCCTAGGTAGCGCCCAAGAGACCCAGTACTTC	CASSSLGSAQETQYF